This entry features one T cell receptor (beta chain) sequence. Assay used: immunoSEQ multiplex PCR; TCRdb lists only in-frame clones, some missing. Here the sample spans approximately 660,000 clones, roughly 90% being singletons. The data stem from a study of shared T cell receptors in the human thymus. This CDR3 region has 16 residues. The junction had 7 bases not matched to a gene; V was cut back by 4 bases and J by 3 bases. The germline V gene encodes CDR1 SGHNT and CDR2 YENEEA. This sample also belongs to another study, concerning human thymus T cells. This second report adds: The people who donated were healthy Finnish babies having corrective surgery for congenital heart defects. During corrective heart surgery, resections were taken, and the thymus tissue came from them. What appeared biased in thymic and blood repertoires was the usage of V and J genes. Related research reported highly overlapping thymic repertoires among unrelated individuals.

This TCR was sampled from a boy under two years old with a congenital heart defect. V is TRBV11-3 and J is TRBJ2-1, with 9 bases that match TRBD2. The sequenced sample consisted of thymocytes. The CDR3 DNA follows: TGTGCCAGCAGCTCCTCAGCGGGAGGCATCTACAATGAGCAGTTCTTC. Encoded protein: CASSSSAGGIYNEQFF.